Each of the 16 T cell receptor beta chains below was sequenced from the same sample in a study of blood T cell repertoires in COVID-19. TCRdb's table, derived via immunoSEQ multiplex PCR, lists solely in-frame clones and lacks some. In the table there are about 200,000 clones, more than 70% of which are singletons. Sequencing input: peripheral blood. The receptors were gathered from a human donor in a cohort sampled during active COVID-19.

The chain uses TRBV27 and TRBJ2-7, with a tentative D call TRBD2 (5 bases). The CDR3 length is 13 residues. V lost 5 bases and J 5 bases, leaving 13 bases between the germline ends. The germline V gene has CDR1 MNHEY and CDR2 SMNVEV (reference sequence). CDR3 in amino acids: CASSREAFHEQYF. Here the CDR3 DNA reads TGTGCCAGCAGTCGGGAAGCCTTCCACGAGCAGTACTTC.

This sequence joins TRBV6-5 and TRBJ1-2; D not certain. The germline V and J ends were trimmed by 5 bases and 7 bases, with 14 bases remaining between them. The CDR3 totals 13 residues. Germline CDR1 and CDR2: MNHEY and SVGAGI. The CDR3 loop is CASSRDPEGGYTF. Written as DNA, the CDR3 is TGTGCCAGCAGTCGAGACCCGGAGGGTGGCTACACCTTC.

This clone was found once. In DNA form, the CDR3 reads TGTGCCACACAGGGGACGAACACTGAAGCTTTCTTT. Protein sequence: CATQGTNTEAFF. V and J are TRBV19 and TRBJ1-1; 7 bases align to TRBD1. The V segment lost 10 bases and the J segment 1 base; nucleotides outside the gene matches: 3. The CDR3 is 12 amino acids. Per the germline V gene, CDR1 is LNHDA and CDR2 is SQIVND (reference sequence).

V gene TRBV7-9 combines with J gene TRBJ2-7; unclear D gene. The germline CDR1 and CDR2 sequences are SEHNR and FQNEAQ (reference sequence). Trimming took 4 bases from V and 1 from J, leaving 8 bases between them. The CDR3 consists of 13 residues. CDR3 residues: CASSYHSSYEQYF. The CDR3 coding sequence is TGTGCCAGCAGCTATCACAGTTCCTACGAGCAGTACTTC. The complete variable domain, with remaining parts taken from reference TRBV7-9 and TRBJ2-7, reads DTGVSQNPRHKITKRGQNVTFRCDPISEHNRLYWYRQTLGQGPEFLTYFQNEAQLEKSRLLSDRFSAERPKGSFSTLEIQRTEQGDSAMYLCASSYHSSYEQYFGPGTRLTVT.

The J gene is TRBJ1-1, the V gene TRBV7-9; D is perhaps TRBD1 (5 bases). The CDR3 extends over 15 amino acids. Germline-derived CDR1 and CDR2 are SEHNR and FQNEAQ (reference sequence). The V end was cut by 5 bases, the J end by 3 bases, with 16 bases between. DNA of the CDR3: TGTGCCAGCAGCCCAATCGGGGGAGATTACACTGAAGCTTTCTTT. This translates into CASSPIGGDYTEAFF.

This clone was recorded a few times. This chain links TRBV19 with TRBJ2-7, with TRBD1 identical over 9 bases. The CDR3 extends over 12 amino acids. In germline, CDR1 is LNHDA, CDR2 SQIVND (reference sequence). After removal of 10 bases from V and 3 bases from J, the junction contained 4 bases not matched to a gene. The CDR3 nucleotides are TGTGCCACCGTGGGACAGGGCTACGAGCAGTACTTC. Amino acids: CATVGQGYEQYF.

The chain has TRBV27 and TRBJ2-7, with D hard to call. The CDR3 is 15 residues long. Trimming stripped 6 bases from V and 2 bases from J, with 17 bases between. The germline V gene has CDR1 MNHEY and CDR2 SMNVEV (reference sequence). CDR3 DNA sequence: TGTGCCAGCAGCCCACAGTACACGGCCGCCTACGAGCAGTACTTC. The encoded protein is CASSPQYTAAYEQYF.

The chain joins TRBV7-9 to TRBJ1-6, with 7 bases identical to TRBD1. Germline trimming cut 5 bases from V and 0 bases from J; bases unmatched to any gene: 10. This CDR3 has 18 amino acids. Germline CDR1 and CDR2: SEHNR and FQNEAQ (reference sequence). The DNA of the CDR3 is TGTGCCAGCAGCCCGGGAGAGGGGGCCATCTCCTATAATTCACCCCTCCACTTT. Amino acid sequence: CASSPGEGAISYNSPLHF.

V usage is TRBV9 and J usage is TRBJ2-1, with a possible D match to TRBD1 (6 bases). Deletions cut 0 bases from V and 5 bases from J, with 12 bases between. The CDR3 contains 15 residues. CDR1 SGDLS and CDR2 YYNGEE come from the germline V gene. CDR3 protein: CASSVGQGSHNEQFF. CDR3 nucleotides: TGTGCCAGCAGCGTAGGGCAGGGGTCCCACAATGAGCAGTTCTTC.

The chain employs TRBV5-1 and TRBJ2-2, with 10 bases matching TRBD1. Germline CDR1 and CDR2: SGHRS and YFSETQ. There are 17 residues in the CDR3. Trimming took 4 bases from V and 0 from J; bases not matched to a gene: 6. The CDR3 protein is CASSIHGTGANTGELFF. CDR3 coding DNA: TGCGCCAGCAGCATCCATGGGACAGGGGCGAACACCGGGGAGCTGTTTTTT. Looking up the rest from reference TRBV5-1 and TRBJ2-2 gives the full variable domain: KAGVTQTPRYLIKTRGQQVTLSCSPISGHRSVSWYQQTPGQGLQFLFEYFSETQRNKGNFPGRFSGRQFSNSRSEMNVSTLELGDSALYLCASSIHGTGANTGELFFGEGSRLTVL.

This sequence joins TRBV6-5 and TRBJ2-7; 12 bases are shared with TRBD2. V was clipped by 5 bases and J by 4 bases; unmatched bases: 3. In germline, CDR1 is MNHEY, CDR2 SVGAGI. The CDR3 is 14 residues long. The CDR3 DNA reads as TGTGCCAGCAGTAGGGGGACTAGCGGGTACGAGCAGTACTTC. The encoded protein is CASSRGTSGYEQYF.

The V and J genes are TRBV28 and TRBJ1-5, with D uncertain. Trimming shortened V by 7 bases and J by 3 bases, and 7 bases separated the two germline ends. Germline V gene sequence: CDR1 MDHEN, CDR2 SYDVKM. The CDR3 has 12 residues. CDR3 nucleotide sequence: TGTGCCAGCACCGGTCCCAATCAGCCCCAGCATTTT. Protein: CASTGPNQPQHF.

The chain uses TRBV19 and TRBJ1-1; D unclear. CDR1 is LNHDA, CDR2 SQIVND, per germline (reference sequence). The CDR3 is 13 residues long. Trimming took 3 bases from V and 1 from J, leaving 6 bases between them. The CDR3 here is CASSIQANTEAFF. CDR3 nucleotides: TGTGCCAGTAGTATCCAAGCGAACACTGAAGCTTTCTTT.

The chain is built from TRBV4-2 and TRBJ2-1; 8 bases agree with TRBD2. V lost 1 base, J lost 4 bases, and 3 bases stayed unmatched. Germline CDR1 reads LGHNA; CDR2 reads YNFKEQ. The CDR3 runs to 15 residues. The CDR3 bases are TGTGCCAGCAGCCAAGCCGCGGGGGGTTACAATGAGCAGTTCTTC. Its protein product is CASSQAAGGYNEQFF.

The chain combines TRBV19 with TRBJ1-5; 9 bases align to TRBD1. The CDR3 has 16 amino acids. After removal of 4 bases from V and 3 bases from J, the junction contained 7 bases not matched to a gene. Germline V gene sequence: CDR1 LNHDA, CDR2 SQIVND (reference sequence). DNA of the CDR3: TGTGCCAGTAGTAACCCGGGACAGGGAGTCAATCAGCCCCAGCATTTT. It codes for CASSNPGQGVNQPQHF. Together with reference TRBV19 and TRBJ1-5, the CDR3 gives the full variable domain: DGGITQSPKYLFRKEGQNVTLSCEQNLNHDAMYWYRQDPGQGLRLIYYSQIVNDFQKGDIAEGYSVSREKKESFPLTVTSAQKNPTAFYLCASSNPGQGVNQPQHFGDGTRLSIL.

The chain uses TRBV6-5 and TRBJ2-7; maybe TRBD1 (6 bases). Germline CDR1 MNHEY, CDR2 SVGAGI. The CDR3 is made up of 14 amino acids. Trimming removed 1 base at V and 4 bases at J, with 11 bases between. The CDR3 here is CASSYYGRGYEQYF. The CDR3 DNA is TGTGCCAGCAGTTACTACGGCAGGGGTTACGAGCAGTACTTC.